The clone carrying this TCR beta chain was detected ten times or more. The sample belongs to a study of identical twins. Germline CDR1 MNHEY, CDR2 SVGAGI. The CDR3 consists of 11 residues. Trimming pared 2 bases from V and 11 bases from J, leaving 7 bases between. cDNA molecules carried unique molecular identifiers, and template switching added a universal primer site. TCRdb re-called the 5' RACE reads with MiXCR, one entry per CDR3 protein. The sample lists approximately 670,000 distinct CDR3 sequences, 6.1% occurring once. The chain links TRBV6-5 to TRBJ2-1; no clear D gene. The clonotype was recovered from a man younger than 30 in good health. Sequenced material: naive T cells sorted from blood. DNA of the CDR3: TGTGCCAGCAGTTACGCCGGGCAGCAGTTCTTC. It specifies CASSYAGQQFF.